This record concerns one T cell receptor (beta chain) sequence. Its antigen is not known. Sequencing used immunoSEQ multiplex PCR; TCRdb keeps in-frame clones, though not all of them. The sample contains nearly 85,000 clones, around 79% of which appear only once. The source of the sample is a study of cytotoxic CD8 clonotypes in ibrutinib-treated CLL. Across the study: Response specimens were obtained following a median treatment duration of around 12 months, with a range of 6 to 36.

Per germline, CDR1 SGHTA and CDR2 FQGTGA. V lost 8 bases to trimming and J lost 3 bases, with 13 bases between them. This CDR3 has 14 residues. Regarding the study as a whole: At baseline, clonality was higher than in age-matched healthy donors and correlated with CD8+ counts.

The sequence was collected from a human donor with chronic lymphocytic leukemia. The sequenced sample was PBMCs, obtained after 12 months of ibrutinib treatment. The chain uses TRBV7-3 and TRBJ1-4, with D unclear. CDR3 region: CASLNGIANEKLFF. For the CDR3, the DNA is TGTGCCAGCCTCAACGGGATAGCTAATGAAAAACTGTTTTTT.